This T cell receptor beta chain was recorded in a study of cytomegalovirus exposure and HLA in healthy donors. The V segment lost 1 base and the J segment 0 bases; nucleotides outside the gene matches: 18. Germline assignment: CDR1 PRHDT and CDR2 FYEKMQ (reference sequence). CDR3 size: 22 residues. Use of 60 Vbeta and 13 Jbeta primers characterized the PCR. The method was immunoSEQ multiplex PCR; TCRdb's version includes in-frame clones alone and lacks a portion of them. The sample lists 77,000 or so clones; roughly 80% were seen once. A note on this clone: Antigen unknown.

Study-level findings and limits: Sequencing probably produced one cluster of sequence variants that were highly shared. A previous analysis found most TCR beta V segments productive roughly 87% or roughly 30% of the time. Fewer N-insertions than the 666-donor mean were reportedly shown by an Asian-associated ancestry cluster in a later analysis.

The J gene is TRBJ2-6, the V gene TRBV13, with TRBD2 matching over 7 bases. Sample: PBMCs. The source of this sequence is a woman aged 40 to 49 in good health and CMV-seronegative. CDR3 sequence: CASSLAVLGLNSLNSGANVLTF. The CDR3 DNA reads TGTGCCAGCAGCTTAGCGGTGTTGGGACTAAATTCACTTAACTCTGGGGCCAACGTCCTGACTTTC.